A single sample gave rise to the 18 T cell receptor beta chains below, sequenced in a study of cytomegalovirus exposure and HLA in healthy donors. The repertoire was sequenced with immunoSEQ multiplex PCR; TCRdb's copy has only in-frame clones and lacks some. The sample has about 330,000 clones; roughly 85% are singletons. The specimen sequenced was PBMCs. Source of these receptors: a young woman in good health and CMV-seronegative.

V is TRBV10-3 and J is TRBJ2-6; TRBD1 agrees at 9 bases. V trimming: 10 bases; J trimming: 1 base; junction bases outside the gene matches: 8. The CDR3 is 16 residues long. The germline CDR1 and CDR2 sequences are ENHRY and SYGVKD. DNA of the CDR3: TGTGCCACCGTGCAGGACAGGGGTTCTGGGGCCAACGTCCTGACTTTC. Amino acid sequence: CATVQDRGSGANVLTF.

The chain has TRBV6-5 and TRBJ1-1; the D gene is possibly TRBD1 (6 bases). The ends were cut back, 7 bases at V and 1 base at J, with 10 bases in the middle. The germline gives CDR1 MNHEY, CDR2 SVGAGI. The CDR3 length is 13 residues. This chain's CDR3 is CASTGAWNTEAFF. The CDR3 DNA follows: TGTGCCAGCACAGGGGCCTGGAACACTGAAGCTTTCTTT.

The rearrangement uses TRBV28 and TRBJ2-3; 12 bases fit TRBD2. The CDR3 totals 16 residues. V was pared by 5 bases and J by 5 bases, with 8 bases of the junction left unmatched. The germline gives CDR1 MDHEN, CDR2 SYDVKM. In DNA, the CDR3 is TGTGCCAGCAGTGGGCTAGCGGGAGGGCCGCGAGATACGCAGTATTTT. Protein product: CASSGLAGGPRDTQYF.

For the CDR3, the DNA is TGTGCCAGCAGACTTACAGGGACAGGGGGCTGGTTTGGCTACACCTTC. Its protein is CASRLTGTGGWFGYTF. This chain joins TRBV13 and TRBJ1-2; TRBD1 aligns across 12 bases. The V segment lost 6 bases and the J segment 7 bases; nucleotides outside the gene matches: 12. The CDR3 is made up of 16 amino acids. CDR1 and CDR2 (germline): PRHDT, FYEKMQ (reference sequence).

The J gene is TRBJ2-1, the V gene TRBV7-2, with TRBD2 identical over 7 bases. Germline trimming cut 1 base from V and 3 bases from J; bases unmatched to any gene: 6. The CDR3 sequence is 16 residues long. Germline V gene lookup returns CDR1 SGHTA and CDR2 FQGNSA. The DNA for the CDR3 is TGTGCCAGCAGCTTAGTAGTTAGCGGGCTCTACAATGAGCAGTTCTTC. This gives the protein CASSLVVSGLYNEQFF.

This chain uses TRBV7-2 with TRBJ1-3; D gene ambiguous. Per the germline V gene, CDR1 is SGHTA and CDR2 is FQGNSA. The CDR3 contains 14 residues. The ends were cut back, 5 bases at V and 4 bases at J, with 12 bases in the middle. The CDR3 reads CASSVTAEGNTIYF. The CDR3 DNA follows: TGTGCCAGCAGCGTTACGGCGGAAGGAAACACCATATATTTT.

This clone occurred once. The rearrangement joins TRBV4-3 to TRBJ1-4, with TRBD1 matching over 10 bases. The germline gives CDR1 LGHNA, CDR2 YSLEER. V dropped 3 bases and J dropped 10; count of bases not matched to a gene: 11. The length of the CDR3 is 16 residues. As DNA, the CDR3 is TGCGCCAGCAGCCAGGATTTCGGACAGGGGGGCGGAAAACTGTTTTTT. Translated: CASSQDFGQGGGKLFF.

The DNA for the CDR3 is TGTGCCAGCAGTTTCGAACAGGGCTCCTACAATGAGCAGTTCTTC. It specifies CASSFEQGSYNEQFF. The rearrangement uses TRBV28 and TRBJ2-1; tentative D call: TRBD1 (6 bases). Trimming removed 3 bases from V and 0 bases from J, with 9 bases in between. The CDR3 runs to 15 residues. Germline-derived CDR1 and CDR2 are MDHEN and SYDVKM.

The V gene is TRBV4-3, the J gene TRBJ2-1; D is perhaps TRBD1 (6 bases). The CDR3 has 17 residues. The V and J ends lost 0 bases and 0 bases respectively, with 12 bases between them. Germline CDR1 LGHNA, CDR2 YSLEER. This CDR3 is CASSQERVGASYNEQFF. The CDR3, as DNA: TGCGCCAGCAGCCAAGAAAGGGTGGGGGCCTCCTACAATGAGCAGTTCTTC.

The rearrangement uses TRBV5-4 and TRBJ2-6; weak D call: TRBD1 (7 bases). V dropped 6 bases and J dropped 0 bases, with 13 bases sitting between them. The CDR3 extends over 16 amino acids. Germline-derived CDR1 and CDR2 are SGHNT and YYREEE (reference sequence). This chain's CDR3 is CASNSQGGSGANVLTF. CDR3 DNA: TGTGCCAGCAACTCCCAGGGGGGCTCTGGGGCCAACGTCCTGACTTTC.

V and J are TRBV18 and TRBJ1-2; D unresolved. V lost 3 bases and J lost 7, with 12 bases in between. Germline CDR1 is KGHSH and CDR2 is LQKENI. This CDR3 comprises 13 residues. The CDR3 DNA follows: TGTGCCAGCTCACCGGGAGGACTAGGTGGCTACACCTTC. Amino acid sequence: CASSPGGLGGYTF.

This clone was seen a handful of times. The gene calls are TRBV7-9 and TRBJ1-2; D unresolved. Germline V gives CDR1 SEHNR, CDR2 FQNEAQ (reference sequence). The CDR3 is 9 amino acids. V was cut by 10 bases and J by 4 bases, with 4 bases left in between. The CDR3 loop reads CAIGYGYTF. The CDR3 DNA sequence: TGTGCCATCGGCTATGGCTACACCTTC.

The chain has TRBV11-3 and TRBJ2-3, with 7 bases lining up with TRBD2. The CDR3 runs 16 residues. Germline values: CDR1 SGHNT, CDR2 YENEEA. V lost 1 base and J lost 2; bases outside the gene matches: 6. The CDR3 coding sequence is TGTGCCAGCAGCTTAGGTTGGGCGGGAGCCACAGATACGCAGTATTTT. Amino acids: CASSLGWAGATDTQYF.

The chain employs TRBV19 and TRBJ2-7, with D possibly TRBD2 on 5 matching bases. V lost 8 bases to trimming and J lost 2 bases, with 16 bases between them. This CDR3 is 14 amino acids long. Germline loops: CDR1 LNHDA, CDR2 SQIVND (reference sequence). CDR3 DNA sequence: TGTGCCAGTCGTTTTGGCGGAGGCACCTACGAGCAGTACTTC. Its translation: CASRFGGGTYEQYF.

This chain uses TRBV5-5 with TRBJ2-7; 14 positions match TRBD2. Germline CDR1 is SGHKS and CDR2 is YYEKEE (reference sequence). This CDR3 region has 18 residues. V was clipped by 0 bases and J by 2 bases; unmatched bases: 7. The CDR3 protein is CASSLEGTSGSWAYEQYF. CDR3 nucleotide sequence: TGTGCCAGCAGCTTGGAGGGGACTAGCGGGAGTTGGGCCTACGAGCAGTACTTC.

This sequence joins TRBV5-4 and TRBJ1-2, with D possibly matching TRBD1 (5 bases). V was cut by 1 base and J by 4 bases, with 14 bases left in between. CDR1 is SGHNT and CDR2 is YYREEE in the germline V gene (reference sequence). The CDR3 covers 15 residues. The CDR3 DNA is TGTGCCAGCAGCTTGAGGCAGGGCCTCTCCTATGGCTACACCTTC. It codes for CASSLRQGLSYGYTF.

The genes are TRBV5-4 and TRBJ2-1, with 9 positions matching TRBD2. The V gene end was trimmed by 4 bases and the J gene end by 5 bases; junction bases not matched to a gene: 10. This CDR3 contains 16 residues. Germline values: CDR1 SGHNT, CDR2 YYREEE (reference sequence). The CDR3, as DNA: TGTGCCAGCAGCCGTAGCGGGAGCCGTACAGACAATGAGCAGTTCTTC. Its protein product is CASSRSGSRTDNEQFF.

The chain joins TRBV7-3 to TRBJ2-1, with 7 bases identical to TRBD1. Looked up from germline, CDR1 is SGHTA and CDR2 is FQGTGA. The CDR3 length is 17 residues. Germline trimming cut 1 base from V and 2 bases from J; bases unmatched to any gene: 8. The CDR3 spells CASSLIPRTGAYNEQFF. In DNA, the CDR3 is TGTGCCAGCAGCTTAATCCCCCGGACAGGCGCCTACAATGAGCAGTTCTTC.